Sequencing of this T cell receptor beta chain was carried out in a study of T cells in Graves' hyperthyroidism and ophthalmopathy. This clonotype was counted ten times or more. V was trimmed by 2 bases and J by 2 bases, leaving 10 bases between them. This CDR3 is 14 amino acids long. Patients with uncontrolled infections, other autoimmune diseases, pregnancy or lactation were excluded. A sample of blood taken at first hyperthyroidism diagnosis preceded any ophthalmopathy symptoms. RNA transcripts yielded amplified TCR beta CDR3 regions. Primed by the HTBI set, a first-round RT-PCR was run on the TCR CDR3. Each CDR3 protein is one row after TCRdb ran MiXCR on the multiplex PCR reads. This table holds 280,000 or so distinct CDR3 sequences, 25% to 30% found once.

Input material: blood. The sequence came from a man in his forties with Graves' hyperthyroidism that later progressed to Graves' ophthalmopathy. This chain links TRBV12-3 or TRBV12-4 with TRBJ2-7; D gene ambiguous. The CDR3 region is CASSLPPAAYEQYF. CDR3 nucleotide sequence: TGTGCCAGCAGTTTACCCCCGGCGGCCTACGAGCAGTACTTC.